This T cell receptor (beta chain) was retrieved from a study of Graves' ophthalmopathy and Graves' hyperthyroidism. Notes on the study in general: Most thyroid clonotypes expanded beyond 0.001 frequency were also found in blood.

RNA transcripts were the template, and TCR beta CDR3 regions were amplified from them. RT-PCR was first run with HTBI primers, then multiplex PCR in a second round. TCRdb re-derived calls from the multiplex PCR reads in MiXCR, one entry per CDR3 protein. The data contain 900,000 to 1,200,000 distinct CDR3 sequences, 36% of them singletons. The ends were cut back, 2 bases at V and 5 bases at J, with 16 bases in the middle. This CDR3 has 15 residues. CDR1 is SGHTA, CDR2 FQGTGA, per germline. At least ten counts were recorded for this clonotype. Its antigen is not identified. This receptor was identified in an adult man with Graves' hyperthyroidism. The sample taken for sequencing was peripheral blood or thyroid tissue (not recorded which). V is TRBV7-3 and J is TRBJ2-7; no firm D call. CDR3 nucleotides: TGTGCCAGCAGCTTACTCGGGCATGATGGGGACGAGCAGTACTTC. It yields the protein CASSLLGHDGDEQYF.